This TCR beta chain was sequenced during a study of blood T cell repertoires in COVID-19. Across the study: Specimens from acute and convalescent COVID-19 originated in the United States, Italy and Spain.

This CDR3 spans 14 amino acids. The germline V gene has CDR1 MNHEY and CDR2 SVGAGI. V gave up 3 bases and J gave up 9 bases, with 15 bases separating them. The assay was immunoSEQ multiplex PCR, and TCRdb's table has in-frame clones only and misses some. The profile covers roughly 190,000 clones, with around nine tenths appearing a single time and more than 0.75% taken by the ten largest. The origin of this receptor is a woman aged 18-35 years who had recovered from COVID-19. V and J are TRBV6-5 and TRBJ1-5; D not certain. The specimen was PBMCs or T cells enriched from blood (not recorded which). CDR3 region: CASSYLTRDRPQHF. The CDR3 DNA reads as TGTGCCAGCAGTTATCTTACCCGGGATCGGCCCCAGCATTTT.